The T cell receptor (beta chain) under discussion was sequenced for a study of T cells in Graves' hyperthyroidism and ophthalmopathy. Individuals with ophthalmopathy presented a Clinical Activity Score of at least 3, a NOSPECS grade of at least 4 and a duration under 3 months. Criteria for exclusion of patients were uncontrolled infection, other autoimmune disease, pregnancy or lactation. Each diagnosis drew on symptoms, thyroxine, TRAb, thyroid ultrasound and orbital computed tomography findings. V was shortened by 3 bases and J by 4 bases, with 10 bases between the two germline ends. CDR1 is SEHNR and CDR2 is FQNEAQ in the germline V gene (reference sequence). The CDR3 spans 13 residues. Amplification yielded TCR beta CDR3 regions, with RNA transcripts as the source. A first-round RT-PCR of the TCR CDR3 used the HTBI primer set. TCRdb analysed the multiplex PCR reads with MiXCR anew, one entry per CDR3 protein. The repertoire consists of 550,000 to 700,000 distinct CDR3 sequences, with approximately 15% occurring once and the leading ten covering around 4.1%.

The V gene is TRBV7-9, the J gene TRBJ2-7; perhaps TRBD1 as D (5 bases). The sample consisted of blood. The source of this sequence is a woman in her thirties or forties with Graves' ophthalmopathy. CDR3 amino acids: CASSFDQGYEQYF. CDR3 nucleotide sequence: TGTGCCAGCAGCTTTGATCAGGGTTACGAGCAGTACTTC.